This T cell receptor beta chain derives from a study of shared clonotypes between healthy human individuals. Notes on the study in general: The diversity represented, both genetic and in exposure history, was limited by few donors.

Points on this clone: The target antigen is unknown. Being one base from a much bigger clone, this may be a read error.

In the original workflow: ImmunoSEQ gave junction-only sequences without quality scores, so filtering differed. Measured with immunoSEQ multiplex PCR; TCRdb has only the in-frame clones, and not every one. Clone size and V and J calls were adopted from that table, with D and trimming inferred from the DNA. The sample holds a few hundred thousand clones, 60% to 80% seen once. Recent acute infections and vaccinations were absent in the healthy HIV-negative adult donors. Around 83 million PBMCs served as the genomic DNA source for unsorted samples. This CDR3 comprises 16 residues. The germline CDR1 and CDR2 sequences are PRHDT and FYEKMQ (reference sequence).

The chain joins TRBV13 to TRBJ2-5; 9 bases map to TRBD2. The tail of the sequence fits TRBJ2-7 better, so the J call may be wrong. The specimen sequenced was PBMCs. This clonotype was sampled from a woman aged 40-49 years in good health. Some clones in this sample may be carry-over from other donors' samples. The CDR3 DNA is TGTGCCAGCAGCTCTGGCGGGAGGGCCGTGGGCTACGAGCAGTACTTC. This translates into CASSSGGRAVGYEQYF.